This T cell receptor (beta chain) was recorded in a study of human T cells and chemical hapten exposure. Study details: Upper inner arm skin measuring roughly 2 cm by roughly 2 cm received 2% DPC for sensitization.

Time point meaning: patch test 1, 2 weeks after DPC sensitization. Treatment defined: therapeutic diphenylcyclopropenone sensitization with weekly scalp DPC. Blood was collected ahead of every patch test applied. The donor pool consisted of alopecia patients aged 18 to 70 years, considered suitable for DPC. V dropped 4 bases and J dropped 6; count of bases not matched to a gene: 4. The V gene's germline CDR1 is ENHRY and CDR2 SYGVKD. CDR3 length: 14 amino acids. The sample holds a few counts of this clonotype. Attachment of unique molecular identifiers to individual cDNA molecules was performed in the library. TCRdb re-called the RACE reads with MiXCR, one entry per CDR3 protein. The data show some 180,000 distinct CDR3 sequences, 20% to 25% seen once.

This rearrangement joins TRBV10-3 to TRBJ2-2; 8 nucleotides line up with TRBD2. The sample here was whole blood, taken in connection with sensitization to the hapten diphenylcyclopropenone (DPC). This receptor was obtained from a woman aged 50 to 60 with alopecia areata. Some clones in this sample may be carry-over from other donors' samples. The CDR3 is CAISVSGGAGELFF. The CDR3 coding sequence is TGTGCCATCAGTGTTTCGGGAGGGGCCGGGGAGCTGTTTTTT.